Shown below are 23 T cell receptor beta chains from a single sample sequenced in a study of blood T cells in healthy people across ages. Alongside a J-beta primer mix, a sample-barcoded 5' primer served in a second PCR lasting roughly 7 to 11 cycles. TCRdb re-called the 5' RACE reads with MiXCR, one entry per CDR3 protein. The repertoire holds hundreds of thousands of distinct CDR3 sequences, with 58% as singletons. Sequencing was done on a sample of blood. The receptors here all came from a man aged 25 to 45 in good health.

This chain uses TRBV7-2 with TRBJ2-7, with D unresolved. CDR3 length: 13 amino acids. Trimming stripped 5 bases from V and 5 bases from J, with 13 bases between. The germline V gene has CDR1 SGHTA and CDR2 FQGNSA. The DNA for the CDR3 is TGTGCCAGCAGCATGATCGGGCTCGACGAGCAGTACTTC. It encodes CASSMIGLDEQYF.

This sequence joins TRBV6-6 and TRBJ1-2; TRBD1 might be the D (5 bases). The CDR3 sequence is 15 residues long. Germline CDR1 reads MNHNY; CDR2 reads SVGAGI (reference sequence). Trimming shortened V by 6 bases and J by 2 bases, and 16 bases separated the two germline ends. The chain's CDR3 is CASSTNRDGNYGYTF. The CDR3 region has the DNA TGTGCCAGCAGCACGAACCGGGACGGGAACTATGGCTACACCTTC.

This clonotype appeared a few times. The chain links TRBV6-5 to TRBJ2-3; 11 nucleotides match TRBD2. The germline CDR1 and CDR2 sequences are MNHEY and SVGAGI. The length of the CDR3 is 16 residues. Germline trimming cut 0 bases from V and 4 bases from J; bases unmatched to any gene: 3. CDR3 coding DNA: TGTGCCAGCAGTTACTCCACTAGCGGGAGCGCAGATACGCAGTATTTT. Protein: CASSYSTSGSADTQYF.

The chain carries TRBV20-1 and TRBJ2-3; D remains unclear. Germline V gene lookup returns CDR1 DFQATT and CDR2 SNEGSKA (reference sequence). V was shortened by 0 bases and J by 2 bases, with 12 bases between the two germline ends. There are 15 residues in the CDR3. The CDR3, as DNA: TGCAGTGCTAGAGATTCGACGAGGAACACAGATACGCAGTATTTT. Amino acid sequence: CSARDSTRNTDTQYF.

V usage is TRBV20-1 and J usage is TRBJ2-7; no clear D gene. The CDR3 has 13 residues. Trimming removed 2 bases at V and 5 bases at J, with 13 bases between. In germline, CDR1 is DFQATT, CDR2 SNEGSKA (reference sequence). DNA of the CDR3: TGCAGTGCTAGACCTAGTCTCCCCCACGAGCAGTACTTC. Translated, it gives CSARPSLPHEQYF.

The genes are TRBV12-3 or TRBV12-4 and TRBJ1-5; weak D call: TRBD1 (6 bases). V was shortened by 8 bases and J by 2 bases, with 16 bases between the two germline ends. The CDR3 covers 15 residues. The CDR3 region has the DNA TGTGCCAGCCTAAGTGGGGGCTCTGGCAATCAGCCCCAGCATTTT. Translated, it gives CASLSGGSGNQPQHF.

This clonotype turned up a few times. This chain uses TRBV14 with TRBJ2-1; 10 nucleotides align to TRBD1. Germline V gene lookup returns CDR1 SGHDN and CDR2 FVKESK. The ends lost 1 base at V and 2 bases at J; junction bases unmatched: 2. The CDR3 runs 16 residues. The CDR3 sequence: CASSQGGTGAYNEQFF. The CDR3 bases are TGTGCCAGCAGCCAAGGGGGGACAGGGGCCTACAATGAGCAGTTCTTC.

The gene calls are TRBV20-1 and TRBJ1-1, with D unresolved. V shed 5 bases and J shed 0 bases, with 22 bases lying between them. CDR1 is DFQATT, CDR2 SNEGSKA, per germline (reference sequence). The CDR3 extends over 17 amino acids. Written as DNA, the CDR3 is TGCAGTGCTTCCCCCCCCCGGCAGCCCTCCATGAACACTGAAGCTTTCTTT. Its protein product is CSASPPRQPSMNTEAFF.

CDR3 region: CASSRSTGNEQFF. The CDR3 DNA sequence: TGTGCCAGCAGCCGATCCACGGGCAATGAGCAGTTCTTC. The chain recombines TRBV4-2 with TRBJ2-1; no clear D gene. The V gene's germline CDR1 is LGHNA and CDR2 YNFKEQ. The CDR3 extends over 13 amino acids. V was cut by 4 bases and J by 6 bases, with 10 bases left in between.

On this clonotype itself: A read error may be the cause here, since a much bigger clone is one base away. V is TRBV7-2 and J is TRBJ2-7; perhaps D is TRBD1 or TRBD2 (6 bases each). The germline CDR1 and CDR2 sequences are SGHTA and FQGNSA. The CDR3 consists of 15 residues. The CDR3 nucleotides read TGTGTCAGCAGCTTAGCGCTAGGGGGGACCTACGAGCAGTACTTC. Translating gives CVSSLALGGTYEQYF. Combining the CDR3 with reference TRBV7-2 and TRBJ2-7 gives the whole variable domain GAGVSQSPSNKVTEKGKDVELRCDPISGHTALYWYRQSLGQGLEFLIYFQGNSAPDKSGLPSDRFSAERTGGSVSTLTIQRTQQEDSAVYLCVSSLALGGTYEQYFGPGTRLTVT.

The rearrangement links TRBV7-2 to TRBJ2-7; 12 bases are shared with TRBD1. The J call could be wrong; TRBJ2-5 is a better fit for the DNA end. Germline V gives CDR1 SGHTA, CDR2 FQGNSA. This CDR3 region has 14 residues. CDR3 in DNA: TGTGCCAGCAGCCGGGACAGGGGGCTTGAGACCCAGTACTTC. Amino acids: CASSRDRGLETQYF.

This clonotype was detected only a few times. The chain links TRBV2 to TRBJ2-3; D is perhaps TRBD2 (5 bases). This CDR3 contains 17 residues. Germline CDR1 SNHLY, CDR2 FYNNEI. Trimming shortened V by 4 bases and J by 5 bases, and 22 bases separated the two germline ends. The CDR3 DNA reads as TGTGCCAGCAGTGGCTTCAAGGGATCCGGGGAGAGAGATACGCAGTATTTT. Residues: CASSGFKGSGERDTQYF.

In its sample, this clonotype was seen a few times. The chain combines TRBV14 with TRBJ2-3; D uncertain. The V gene's germline CDR1 is SGHDN and CDR2 FVKESK. The CDR3 has 12 residues. Trimming took 0 bases from V and 9 from J, leaving 7 bases between them. The CDR3 sequence: CASSQDRRTQYF. DNA for the CDR3: TGTGCCAGCAGCCAAGATCGCAGGACGCAGTATTTT.

CDR3: CASSYRAEMDYGYTF. In DNA, the CDR3 is TGCGCCAGCAGCTACAGGGCCGAAATGGACTATGGCTACACCTTC. V and J are TRBV4-3 and TRBJ1-2; D possibly corresponds to TRBD1 (6 bases). V lost 5 bases, J lost 3 bases, and 16 bases lay in between. The CDR3 runs 15 residues. Germline V lookup: CDR1 LGHNA, CDR2 YSLEER.

The gene calls are TRBV12-5 and TRBJ2-1; the match to TRBD2 covers 16 bases. Trimming took 2 bases from V and 0 from J; bases not matched to a gene: 4. From germline, CDR1 is LGHNT and CDR2 FRNRAP. CDR3 length: 19 amino acids. CDR3 region: CASGLMGLAGGSSYNEQFF. CDR3 bases: TGTGCTAGTGGTTTGATGGGACTAGCGGGGGGGAGCTCCTACAATGAGCAGTTCTTC.

Only a few counts were recorded for this clonotype. The J gene is TRBJ2-1, the V gene TRBV15, with D maybe TRBD2 (5 bases). The V end was cut by 3 bases, the J end by 7 bases, with 13 bases between. Germline V gene lookup returns CDR1 LNHNV and CDR2 YYDKDF (reference sequence). The CDR3 contains 14 residues. The DNA for the CDR3 is TGTGCCACCAGCAGGGAGGACCTTTCGAATGAGCAGTTCTTC. It encodes CATSREDLSNEQFF.

This clonotype was recorded only once. This chain joins TRBV30 and TRBJ1-2, with D possibly TRBD1 on 5 matching bases. Germline CDR1 is GTSNPN and CDR2 is SVGIG (reference sequence). V dropped 7 bases and J dropped 9 bases, with 15 bases sitting between them. The CDR3 spans 11 residues. The CDR3 DNA is TGTGCCTCGACCGGAGGGGCACGCTACACCTTC. Its protein product is CASTGGARYTF.

This sequence joins TRBV20-1 and TRBJ2-5, with TRBD2 identical over 13 bases. Germline V gene lookup returns CDR1 DFQATT and CDR2 SNEGSKA (reference sequence). The length of the CDR3 is 15 residues. After removal of 6 bases from V and 3 bases from J, the junction contained 7 bases not matched to a gene. CDR3 nucleotide sequence: TGCAGTGCGCGGACTAGCGGGAGAATAAAAGAGACCCAGTACTTC. Translation gives CSARTSGRIKETQYF.

The chain combines TRBV6-5 with TRBJ1-1, with 9 nucleotides matching TRBD1. This CDR3 spans 15 amino acids. The junction had 9 bases not matched to a gene; V was cut back by 5 bases and J by 5 bases. The germline V gene has CDR1 MNHEY and CDR2 SVGAGI. The CDR3 spells CASSEWTGVRTEAFF. The CDR3 region has the DNA TGTGCCAGCAGTGAATGGACAGGGGTGAGGACTGAAGCTTTCTTT.

The chain combines TRBV28 with TRBJ1-5; D gene ambiguous. The CDR3 is made up of 14 amino acids. Deletions cut 8 bases from V and 2 bases from J, with 13 bases between. CDR1 and CDR2 from the germline V gene are MDHEN and SYDVKM. This CDR3 reads CASGRVVGNQPQHF. DNA of the CDR3: TGTGCCAGCGGGCGAGTGGTGGGCAATCAGCCCCAGCATTTT.

The gene calls are TRBV5-1 and TRBJ2-4; the D is unclear. CDR3 length equals 14 residues. Per the germline V gene, CDR1 is SGHRS and CDR2 is YFSETQ. With 0 bases removed from V and 5 bases from J, the gap between germline ends came to 9 bases. The DNA of the CDR3 is TGCGCCAGCAGCTTGGGATCCATCGAAAACATTCAGTACTTC. This sequence encodes CASSLGSIENIQYF.

This rearrangement joins TRBV14 to TRBJ2-1, with 7 bases aligning to TRBD2. Germline V CDR1 and CDR2: SGHDN, FVKESK. Trimming removed 5 bases from V and 10 bases from J; junction bases left unmatched: 5. This CDR3 comprises 12 residues. Written as DNA, the CDR3 is TGTGCCAGCAGCTACGTCGGGAGGGAGCAGTTCTTC. It specifies CASSYVGREQFF.

V is TRBV7-9 and J is TRBJ2-2; D gene uncertain. V lost 8 bases and J 9 bases, leaving 16 bases between the germline ends. The CDR3 is made up of 13 amino acids. Germline V CDR1 and CDR2: SEHNR, FQNEAQ (reference sequence). CDR3 residues: CASQQISSRELFF. Here the CDR3 DNA reads TGTGCCAGCCAACAAATCTCCTCCAGGGAGCTGTTTTTT. The full variable domain, its missing parts supplied by reference TRBV7-9 and TRBJ2-2, is DTGVSQNPRHKITKRGQNVTFRCDPISEHNRLYWYRQTLGQGPEFLTYFQNEAQLEKSRLLSDRFSAERPKGSFSTLEIQRTEQGDSAMYLCASQQISSRELFFGEGSRLTVL.